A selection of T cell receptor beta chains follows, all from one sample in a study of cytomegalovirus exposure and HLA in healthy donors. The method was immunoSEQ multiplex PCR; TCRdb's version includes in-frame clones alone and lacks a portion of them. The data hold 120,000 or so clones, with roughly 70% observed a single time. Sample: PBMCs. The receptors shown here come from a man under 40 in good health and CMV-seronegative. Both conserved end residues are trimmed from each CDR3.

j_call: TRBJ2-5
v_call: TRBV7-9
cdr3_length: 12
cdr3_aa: SSSKRDNQETQY

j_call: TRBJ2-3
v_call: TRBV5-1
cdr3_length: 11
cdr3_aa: ASSLGEMDTQY

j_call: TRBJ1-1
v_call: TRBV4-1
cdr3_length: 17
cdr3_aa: ASSQGPQGEVSSNTEAF

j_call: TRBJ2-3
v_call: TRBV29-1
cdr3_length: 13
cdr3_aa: SVGGTGGLGDTQY

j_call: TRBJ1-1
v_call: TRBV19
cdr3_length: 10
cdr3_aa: ASTKRNTEAF

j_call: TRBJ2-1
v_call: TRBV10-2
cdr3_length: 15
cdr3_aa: ASSGGLAGALYNEQF

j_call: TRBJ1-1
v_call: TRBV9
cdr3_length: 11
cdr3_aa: ASAPPGQPEAF

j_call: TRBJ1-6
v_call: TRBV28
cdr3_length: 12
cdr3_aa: ASSLGQDNSPLH

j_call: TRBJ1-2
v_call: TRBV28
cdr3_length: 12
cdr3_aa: ASRLWGQGSGYT

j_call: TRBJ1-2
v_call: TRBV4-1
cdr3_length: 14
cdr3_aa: ASSQDRLAGVDGYT

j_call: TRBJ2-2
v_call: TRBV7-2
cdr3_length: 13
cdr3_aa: ASSLRGINTGELF

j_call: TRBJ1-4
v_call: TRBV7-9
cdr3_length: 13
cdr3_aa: ASSRADRGYEKLF

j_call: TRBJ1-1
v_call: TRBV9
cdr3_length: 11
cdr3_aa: ASSVGPNTEAF

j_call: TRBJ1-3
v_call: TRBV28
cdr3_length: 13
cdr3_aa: ASSFTRGTLGTIY

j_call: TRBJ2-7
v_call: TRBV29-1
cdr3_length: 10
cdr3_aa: SVRTGNYEQY

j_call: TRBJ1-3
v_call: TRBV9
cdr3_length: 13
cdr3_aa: ASSVDGLSGNTIY

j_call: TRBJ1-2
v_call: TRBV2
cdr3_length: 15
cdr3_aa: ASRRGRTGGKDYGYT

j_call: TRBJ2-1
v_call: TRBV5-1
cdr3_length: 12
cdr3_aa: ASSLAGGQNEQF

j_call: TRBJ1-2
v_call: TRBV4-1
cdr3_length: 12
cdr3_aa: ASSQALGTSGYT

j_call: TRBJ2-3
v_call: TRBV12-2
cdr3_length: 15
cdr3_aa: ASRLVGLAGGTDTQY

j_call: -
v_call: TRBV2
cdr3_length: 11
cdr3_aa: ASSEELYYEQY

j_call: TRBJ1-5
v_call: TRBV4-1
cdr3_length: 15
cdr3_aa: ASSLRTGADSNQPQH

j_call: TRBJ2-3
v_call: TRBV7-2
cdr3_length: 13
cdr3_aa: ASSPSGGALDTQY

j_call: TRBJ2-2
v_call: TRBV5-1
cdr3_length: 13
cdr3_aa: ASSPGDRDTGELF

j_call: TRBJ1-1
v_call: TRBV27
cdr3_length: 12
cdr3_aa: ASSYTGGFTEAF

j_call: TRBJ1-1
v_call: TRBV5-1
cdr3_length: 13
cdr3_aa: ASSVGQGASTEAF

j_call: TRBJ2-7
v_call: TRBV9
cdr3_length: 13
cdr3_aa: ASSAGRDSSYEQY

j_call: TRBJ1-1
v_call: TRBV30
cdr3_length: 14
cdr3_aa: AWSPSSTGVRTEAF

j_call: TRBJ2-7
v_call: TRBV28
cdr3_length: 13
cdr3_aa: ASLGAGEGAGEQY

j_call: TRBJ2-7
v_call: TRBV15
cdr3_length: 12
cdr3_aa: ATATGGFSYEQY